This T cell receptor (beta chain) was obtained from a study of shared clonotypes between healthy human individuals. Study-level points and caveats: Only blood samples were collected, and tissue repertoires likely differ. Non-shared clonotypes had lower generation probabilities than those shared by all four donors. On the whole, naive subsets had larger estimated richness than memory subsets had.

Sorted-subset replicate PCR reactions were performed with about 200 ng DNA, corresponding to roughly 29,000 T cell genomes. Method: immunoSEQ multiplex PCR; TCRdb's copy keeps in-frame clones and lacks some. The sample records about 330,000 clones, around 67% being singletons. This clone was seen once. Its antigen is currently unknown. Germline values: CDR1 SGHRS, CDR2 YFSETQ. This CDR3 contains 17 residues. The V end was cut by 4 bases, the J end by 1 base, with 17 bases between. The gene calls are TRBV5-1 and TRBJ2-2; TRBD1 or TRBD2 may be the D gene (5 bases each). Sequenced: memory CD4+ T cells sorted from blood. The sample's subset: CD45RA-negative fraction. The clonotype comes from a man younger than 40 in good health. DNA of the CDR3: TGCGCCAGCAGCCTAGGACTTCAGGGCTTGAACACCGGGGAGCTGTTTTTT. Amino acids: CASSLGLQGLNTGELFF.